These T cell receptor beta chains were read from a single sample in a study of Ad26.COV2.S vaccination and SARS-CoV-2 variants. The data were produced by immunoSEQ multiplex PCR, yet TCRdb's version contains in-frame clones alone and is incomplete. The sample includes more than 300,000 clones, around 81% of them seen just once. Sequenced material: peripheral blood, taken in a trial of Ad26.COV2.S vaccine versus placebo. These receptors all stem from a person aged 18-60 years who received the Ad26.COV2.S COVID-19 vaccine or a placebo. Both conserved end residues are part of each CDR3. Fields, in order: V gene, clone size, J gene, CDR3 protein. Clone size is shown for a subset of rows, as once, few, many or a class of expanded clone.

>TRBV5-1|.|TRBJ2-2
CASRILAGSTGELFF
>TRBV7-9|.|TRBJ2-3
CASSLRRPGSTDTQYF
>TRBV6-2/TRBV6-3|.|TRBJ2-7
CASSIRYEQYF
>TRBV7-9|.|TRBJ2-2
CASSLVRGTNTGELFF
>TRBV19|.|TRBJ1-5
CASSINLGNPQHF
>TRBV20-1|.|TRBJ1-2
CSARVRGGYTF
>TRBV6-5|.|TRBJ1-1
CASRIYRNTEAFF
>TRBV7-7|.|TRBJ1-1
CASSLGVGTEAFF
>TRBV10-1|.|TRBJ2-2
CASIGANTGELFF
>TRBV5-1|few|TRBJ1-4
CASSLTGDEKLFF
>TRBV14|.|TRBJ1-4
CASSQVVGSAGGNEKLFF
>TRBV7-2|.|TRBJ1-6
CASSPLGHTNSPLHF
>TRBV29-1|once|TRBJ1-6
CSVLTEYNSPLHF
>TRBV28|.|TRBJ1-1
CASSGGGAGTEAFF
>TRBV19|.|TRBJ2-2
CASSSRLRTTGELFF
>TRBV15|.|TRBJ2-7
CATSRGGTGGYEQYF
>TRBV5-5|.|TRBJ2-7
CASSLAVYEQYF
>TRBV11-3|.|TRBJ1-2
CASSPAGVYGYTF
>TRBV9|few|TRBJ1-3
CASSVGPGAGNTIYF
>TRBV7-9|many|TRBJ2-1
CASSLSGGPHNEQFF
>TRBV5-1|.|TRBJ2-7
CASSSGQGSLEQYF
>TRBV20-1|.|TRBJ1-5
CSASFDRPNQPQHF
>TRBV3-1/TRBV3-2|.|TRBJ1-2
CASSPEQWNYGYTF
>TRBV5-1|.|TRBJ2-1
CASSWTSGGAGEQFF
>TRBV18|.|TRBJ1-5
CASSELQGDQPQHF